Sequencing of this T cell receptor beta chain was carried out in a study of identical twins (dated by TCRdb to the mid-2010s). Concerning the study at large: The study deep-sequenced TCR alpha and beta repertoires from monozygotic twins, unrelated adults of various ages and cord blood to test whether fetal clonotypes persist. To rule out contamination, replicate twin experiments were performed at different times with different library preparation protocols. Study-level results and caveats: Because the same donors could not be followed over many years, conclusions were based on cross-sectional statistical analysis. In beta out-of-frame sequences, excess twin sharing was weaker, because having fewer shared sequences lowered the signal-to-noise ratio. Out-of-frame TCR alpha sharing in monozygotic twins was systematically underestimated by recombination models, whereas sharing between unrelated individuals was in agreement with the recombination models. Abundant cord blood beta clonotypes carried fewer insertions; young adult naive repertoires showed a weaker similar trend, while memory repertoires showed none. Invariant T cells such as MAIT and iNKT could partly confound zero-insertion analyses, though diverse VJ usage argued against this for most clonotypes. Compared with coincidental sharing between unrelated individuals, out-of-frame TCR alpha sequences shared between twins had an excess of sequences with low generation probability.

To note about this clonotype: Its target antigen remains unknown. No base-level quality is on record; no much larger clone is a single base apart.

The library was generated by 5' RACE. Sequencing instrument: Illumina HiSeq 2000. A universal primer binding site was added through template switching, and the final cDNA carried a unique molecular identifier so that TCR cDNA molecules could be counted accurately. Specific primers in the conserved constant-segment region were used to synthesize first-strand cDNA for TCR alpha and beta chains. To control for contamination, each cDNA library was double barcoded with a SMART-Mk sample barcode plus Illumina barcodes. TruSeq adapter sequences, together with Illumina sample barcodes, were added in two successive PCR steps. The Illumina HiSeq platform was used with custom primers to sequence TCR alpha and beta cDNA libraries. Per the original workflow: Unique molecular identifiers were extracted from raw reads with MiGEC, and CDR3 positions were determined with MiXCR. Recombination models were inferred per individual with the repgenHMM and IGoR tools using an EM algorithm. The tcR package in R was used for shared clonotype analysis, with sharing normalized by the product of cloneset sizes. To study raw recombination free of thymic and clonal selection effects, out-of-frame nonproductive sequences were analyzed. TCRdb trimmed the raw reads at Q25, called clones with MiXCR and kept productive beta chains. Rows are unified per CDR3 protein, each entry keeping the most common DNA and genes. The V and J calls and clone size come from TCRdb's table, not from the authors' own analysis. In this sample the table shows approximately 690,000 distinct CDR3 sequences, roughly 6% of which occur a single time. The ten biggest clones cover around 1.7% of the sample.

The CDR3 holds 18 amino acids from the cysteine to the phenylalanine. The kept DNA is CDR3 alone, 54 bases in frame from the first base. Trimming takes 1 base from V and 3 bases from J, and the germline ends sit 18 bases apart. CDR1 and CDR2, per the germline V gene, are MGHDK and SYGVNS. Every donor in the study was a healthy Caucasian. Three unrelated non-twin adults were additionally sequenced: a male aged 18 to 30, a male aged 50 to 59 and a female aged 50 to 59. Miltenyi CD45RO+ enrichment and human naive T-cell isolation kits were used to isolate memory (CD45RO+) and naive T cells from PBMC. The sequence links TRBV25-1 to TRBJ1-4; the D gene remains uncertain. This sequence originates from a man younger than 35 in good health. The source material was naive T cells sorted from blood. Per the publication, the cell subset or site label means: cells isolated with a human naive T-cell isolation kit. The bases read TGTGCCAGCAGTGAATCCCTGGAGGCATGGGAGGCTAATGAAAAACTGTTTTTT. Protein translation: CASSESLEAWEANEKLFF.